The T cell receptor beta chain under discussion was sequenced for a study of neoadjuvant anti-PD-1 for oral cavity cancer. Study details: Before surgery, most patients got three to four biweekly 3 mg/kg nivolumab doses. Around day 43, patients without progression received a fourth nivolumab dose before surgery. Points from the study as a whole: PBMC Gini-index clonality exceeded responders' in non-responders post-nivolumab.

Points on this clone: Antigen specificity is unknown.

Most PBMC samples had 480 ng input DNA in six replicates. The table came from immunoSEQ multiplex PCR; TCRdb's copy has only in-frame clones and leaves some out. Among 15,000 to 20,000 clones listed, 65% to 85% were seen once. Germline V gives CDR1 SGHDT, CDR2 YYEEEE. The length of the CDR3 is 15 residues. Trimming cost V 5 bases and J 7 bases, with 18 bases left between them. The chain combines TRBV5-6 with TRBJ1-4; D remains unclear. The TCR comes from a person aged 35-79 years with oral cavity squamous cell carcinoma. The sequencing used PBMCs, collected before nivolumab (anti-PD-1) treatment. Written as DNA, the CDR3 is TGTGCCAGCAGGGCCCGTGGGGAAGGAAGTGAAAAACTGTTTTTT. Amino acid sequence: CASRARGEGSEKLFF. Full variable domain (rest looked up from reference TRBV5-6 and TRBJ1-4): DAGVTQSPTHLIKTRGQQVTLRCSPKSGHDTVSWYQQALGQGPQFIFQYYEEEERQRGNFPDRFSGHQFPNYSSELNVNALLLGDSALYLCASRARGEGSEKLFFGSGTQLSVL.